This T cell receptor beta chain was captured by sequencing in a study of T cell clonality in common variable immunodeficiency. Whole-study results and caveats: Fewer deletions and N-nucleotide insertions were reportedly seen in common variable immunodeficiency TCR beta sequences. CVID subjects showed higher TCRbeta clonality than healthy controls.

Method: immunoSEQ multiplex PCR; TCRdb's copy keeps in-frame clones and lacks some. Observed in the sample are 40,000 to 55,000 clones, none of them singletons. This clone has a count of ten or more. Its antigen is not identified. The receptor's source is a person aged 18 to 75 in good health. Material for sequencing was peripheral blood mononuclear cells.

The CDR3 sequence: CASSLVRGGSQSEKLFF. Incomplete CDR3 DNA: TGTGCCAGCAGCTTAGTTAGAGGGGGCAGCCAAAGCGAAAAA. This chain uses TRBV7-8 with TRBJ1-4; 7 bases map to TRBD1. The CDR3 end is not reached by the read, which stops 3 residues before it; the germline J gene fills it in. This CDR3 is built from 17 residues. Germline CDR1 reads SGHVS; CDR2 reads FQNEAQ. J lost 8 bases, V lost 1 base, and 13 bases had no gene match.